One sample yielded the 24 T cell receptor beta chains listed below, sequenced in a study of OX40 agonist ivuxolimab in advanced cancers. Libraries were made using the immunoSEQ multiplex PCR assay. Held by TCRdb, this immuneACCESS table contains in-frame sequences only and omits some clones. Under half of the omission traces to an unresolved V gene where checked; the cause of the rest is unknown. This sample holds around 50,000 clones; 85% to 95% were observed only once. Jointly, the top ten make up roughly an eighth of the sample. This specimen was CD4+ or CD8+ T cells sorted from blood, taken in a trial of the OX40 agonist ivuxolimab. These receptors all stem from an adult with an advanced solid tumor such as melanoma, head and neck, liver or kidney cancer.

This rearrangement joins TRBV11-2 to TRBJ1-1, with D maybe TRBD1 (5 bases). The V and J ends lost 0 bases and 2 bases respectively, with 10 bases between them. Germline V gene data show CDR1 as SGHAT and CDR2 as FQNNGV. This CDR3 is built from 15 residues. The CDR3 DNA reads as TGTGCCAGCAGCTTAGAGGGGGTGGGAAACACTGAAGCTTTCTTT. Residues: CASSLEGVGNTEAFF.

The chain is built from TRBV27 and TRBJ1-2; D gene unclear. The CDR3 runs to 13 residues. The germline V and J ends were trimmed by 2 bases and 0 bases, with 4 bases remaining between them. The germline CDR1 and CDR2 sequences are MNHEY and SMNVEV (reference sequence). CDR3 region: CASSLTANYGYTF. For the CDR3, the DNA is TGTGCCAGCAGTTTAACGGCTAACTATGGCTACACCTTC.

The chain couples TRBV11-3 to TRBJ1-2, with 9 bases identical to TRBD1. V shed 4 bases and J 8 bases; nucleotides not matched to a gene: 5. The CDR3 has 13 amino acids. CDR1 and CDR2 from the germline V gene are SGHNT and YENEEA. As DNA, the CDR3 is TGTGCCAGCAGCTCGGGACAGGGCGGCGGCTACACCTTC. Translating gives CASSSGQGGGYTF.

The CDR3 here is CASITPRPGQGLGGDTEAFF. CDR3 nucleotides: TGTGCCAGCATCACCCCGAGGCCGGGACAGGGGTTGGGGGGAGACACTGAAGCTTTCTTT. This chain links TRBV2 with TRBJ1-1; 10 positions agree with TRBD1. Germline V lookup: CDR1 SNHLY, CDR2 FYNNEI. J lost 3 bases, V lost 7 bases, and 23 bases had no gene match. The CDR3 extends over 20 amino acids.

This chain uses TRBV5-4 with TRBJ2-7; D unclear. Deletions cut 4 bases from V and 1 base from J, with 12 bases between. The CDR3 runs to 14 residues. The germline V gene encodes CDR1 SGHNT and CDR2 YYREEE (reference sequence). The CDR3 loop reads CASSETLRSYEQYF. The DNA of the CDR3 is TGTGCCAGCAGCGAAACGTTACGTTCCTACGAGCAGTACTTC. The variable domain in full, completed from reference TRBV5-4 and TRBJ2-7, reads ETGVTQSPTHLIKTRGQQVTLRCSSQSGHNTVSWYQQALGQGPQFIFQYYREEENGRGNFPPRFSGLQFPNYSSELNVNALELDDSALYLCASSETLRSYEQYFGPGTRLTVT.

V gene TRBV27 combines with J gene TRBJ1-1; D call uncertain. Per the germline V gene, CDR1 is MNHEY and CDR2 is SMNVEV (reference sequence). The CDR3 sequence is 16 residues long. Trimming pared 2 bases from V and 3 bases from J, leaving 16 bases between. CDR3 nucleotide sequence: TGTGCCAGCAGTTTACGTTCCGGGTTGGTAGACACTGAAGCTTTCTTT. It is translated as CASSLRSGLVDTEAFF.

A note on this clone: A read error may account for a junction end that differs from germline. This chain connects TRBV30 to TRBJ2-3; D is unresolved. There are 14 residues in the CDR3. Per germline, CDR1 GTSNPN and CDR2 SVGIG (reference sequence). CDR3 amino acids: CAWSGGRYTYTQYF. The CDR3, as DNA: TGTGCCTGGAGTGGAGGAAGATACACATATACGCAGTATTTT. The full variable domain, with the rest looked up from reference TRBV30 and TRBJ2-3, is SQTIHQWPATLVQPVGSPLSLECTVEGTSNPNLYWYRQAAGRGLQLLFYSVGIGQISSEVPQNLSASRPQDRQFILSSKKLLLSDSGFYLCAWSGGRYTYTQYFGPGTRLTVL.

The chain employs TRBV28 and TRBJ1-1; D is perhaps TRBD1 (5 bases). The CDR3 runs 13 residues. Germline lookup yields CDR1 MDHEN and CDR2 SYDVKM. V was trimmed by 5 bases and J by 6 bases, leaving 13 bases between them. The CDR3 spells CASSASGYPEAFF. Here the CDR3 DNA reads TGTGCCAGCAGTGCCTCAGGGTACCCTGAAGCTTTCTTT.

The chain uses TRBV5-6 and TRBJ1-1; TRBD1 matches 11 bases. The CDR3 loop spans 14 amino acids. V lost 2 bases and J lost 4; bases outside the gene matches: 1. Germline CDR1 and CDR2: SGHDT and YYEEEE. The CDR3 loop reads CASSFGTGGTEAFF. CDR3 bases: TGTGCCAGCAGCTTTGGGACAGGGGGCACTGAAGCTTTCTTT.

This chain uses TRBV29-1 with TRBJ2-7, with TRBD1 matching 10 bases. The CDR3 loop spans 14 amino acids. Germline CDR1 and CDR2: SQVTM and ANQGSEA. The J segment lost 6 bases and the V segment lost 5 bases, leaving 10 bases of the junction unmatched. The CDR3 reads CSVLTRDRGREQYF. CDR3 DNA: TGCAGCGTTCTCACACGGGACAGGGGACGCGAGCAGTACTTC.

The chain has TRBV5-5 and TRBJ2-7, with 11 nucleotides matching TRBD2. The CDR3 runs to 16 residues. The V gene's germline CDR1 is SGHKS and CDR2 YYEKEE (reference sequence). The trim removed 3 bases at V and 2 bases at J, leaving 7 bases unmatched. CDR3 bases: TGTGCCAGCAGCTCCTTTTTAGCGGGAGGGACCTACGAGCAGTACTTC. Encoded protein: CASSSFLAGGTYEQYF. Combining the CDR3 with reference TRBV5-5 and TRBJ2-7 gives the whole variable domain DAGVTQSPTHLIKTRGQQVTLRCSPISGHKSVSWYQQVLGQGPQFIFQYYEKEERGRGNFPDRFSARQFPNYSSELNVNALLLGDSALYLCASSSFLAGGTYEQYFGPGTRLTVT.

The chain is built from TRBV7-8 and TRBJ1-1; TRBD1 might be the D (6 bases). The CDR3 totals 12 residues. V gave up 5 bases and J gave up 7 bases, with 11 bases separating them. Looked up from germline, CDR1 is SGHVS and CDR2 is FQNEAQ. CDR3 coding DNA: TGTGCCAGCAGCCCCTCAGGGGTTGAAGCTTTCTTT. Its translation is CASSPSGVEAFF.

The chain employs TRBV27 and TRBJ2-1; D remains ambiguous. Germline CDR1 is MNHEY and CDR2 is SMNVEV (reference sequence). The CDR3 is 16 residues long. The V gene lost 0 bases and the J gene lost 7 bases, with 16 bases spanning the gap. CDR3 in amino acids: CASSLSQDPSRNEQFF. The CDR3 DNA is TGTGCCAGCAGTTTATCGCAGGACCCGTCTAGGAATGAGCAGTTCTTC.

The chain recombines TRBV9 with TRBJ2-7; TRBD2 agrees at 9 bases. The length of the CDR3 is 14 residues. Germline CDR1 reads SGDLS; CDR2 reads YYNGEE. Trimming cost V 4 bases and J 2 bases; bases outside gene matches: 4. CDR3: CASSRAGGAYEQYF. CDR3 coding DNA: TGTGCCAGCAGCAGAGCGGGGGGTGCCTACGAGCAGTACTTC.

The chain links TRBV7-8 to TRBJ1-1; 7 nucleotides line up with TRBD1. The V gene's germline CDR1 is SGHVS and CDR2 FQNEAQ. Trimming removed 0 bases from V and 5 bases from J; junction bases left unmatched: 9. The CDR3 sequence is 16 residues long. The DNA for the CDR3 is TGTGCCAGCAGCTTAGCGCTGAGGGGGCGAGGGACTGAAGCTTTCTTT. It translates to CASSLALRGRGTEAFF.

The chain couples TRBV9 to TRBJ2-7, with 11 bases that match TRBD2. CDR3 length: 15 amino acids. With 2 bases clipped from V and 4 bases from J, the junction kept 5 bases outside the gene matches. Germline-derived CDR1 and CDR2 are SGDLS and YYNGEE. The CDR3 DNA follows: TGTGCCAGCAGCGTGGGGACTAGCGGATTTTACGAGCAGTACTTC. Protein sequence: CASSVGTSGFYEQYF.

CDR3 nucleotides: TGTGCCTGGACCCCTTTTGGGGGGAACACCATATATTTT. This encodes CAWTPFGGNTIYF. The V and J genes are TRBV30 and TRBJ1-3; D may be TRBD1 (5 bases). V shed 4 bases and J shed 7 bases, with 14 bases lying between them. There are 13 residues in the CDR3. Germline V gene lookup returns CDR1 GTSNPN and CDR2 SVGIG (reference sequence).

The genes are TRBV19 and TRBJ1-1; TRBD1 might be the D (5 bases). This CDR3 spans 13 amino acids. V was pared by 3 bases and J by 4 bases, with 9 bases between. Germline V gene lookup returns CDR1 LNHDA and CDR2 SQIVND (reference sequence). CDR3: CASSMGGGTEAFF. The CDR3, as DNA: TGTGCCAGTAGTATGGGCGGGGGCACTGAAGCTTTCTTT.

V usage is TRBV19 and J usage is TRBJ2-7; tentatively, D is TRBD2 (5 bases). This CDR3 contains 12 residues. V was cut by 7 bases and J by 2 bases, with 9 bases left in between. The germline V gene encodes CDR1 LNHDA and CDR2 SQIVND (reference sequence). CDR3 bases: TGTGCCAGTATAAGCGGTACCTACGAGCAGTACTTC. This translates into CASISGTYEQYF.

The chain has TRBV7-9 and TRBJ2-7; D is tentatively TRBD1 or TRBD2 (5 bases each). CDR3 length: 14 residues. Trimming removed 8 bases from V and 2 bases from J, with 16 bases in between. Germline V gives CDR1 SEHNR, CDR2 FQNEAQ (reference sequence). The CDR3 DNA reads as TGTGCCAGCTCAGCTTCCGGGGCAACCTACGAGCAGTACTTC. It translates to CASSASGATYEQYF.

CDR3 loop: CASSGGGAGTDTQYF. The CDR3, as DNA: TGTGCCAGCAGTGGGGGGGGAGCGGGAACAGATACGCAGTATTTT. This sequence joins TRBV7-6 and TRBJ2-3, with TRBD2 identical over 7 bases. Losses at the gene ends were 6 bases for V and 3 bases for J; bases not matched to a gene: 9. The length of the CDR3 is 15 residues. CDR1 and CDR2 (germline): SGHVS, FNYEAQ.

CDR3 loop: CASSLTQGDQETQYF. The CDR3 DNA follows: TGCGCCAGCAGCTTGACTCAGGGCGACCAAGAGACCCAGTACTTC. The chain uses TRBV5-1 and TRBJ2-5; possible D gene TRBD1, 5 bases. V was clipped by 1 base and J by 0 bases, with 10 bases between them. CDR3 length equals 15 residues. Germline lookup yields CDR1 SGHRS and CDR2 YFSETQ.

V gene TRBV28 combines with J gene TRBJ2-5; no clear D. The CDR3 covers 14 residues. V lost 6 bases to trimming and J lost 6 bases, with 17 bases between them. Per germline, CDR1 MDHEN and CDR2 SYDVKM. CDR3 coding DNA: TGTGCCAGCAGCCCTCGAGCCCTCGTGAAGACCCAGTACTTC. Its translation is CASSPRALVKTQYF. Full variable domain (missing parts from reference TRBV28 and TRBJ2-5): DVKVTQSSRYLVKRTGEKVFLECVQDMDHENMFWYRQDPGLGLRLIYFSYDVKMKEKGDIPEGYSVSREKKERFSLILESASTNQTSMYLCASSPRALVKTQYFGPGTRLLVL.

The rearrangement uses TRBV6-5 and TRBJ1-1; TRBD1 matches at 9 bases. This CDR3 region has 16 residues. The ends lost 2 bases at V and 1 base at J; junction bases unmatched: 5. Germline CDR1 MNHEY, CDR2 SVGAGI. Here the CDR3 DNA reads TGTGCCAGCAGTTACGAAGCGGACAGGGGGAACACTGAAGCTTTCTTT. Its translation: CASSYEADRGNTEAFF.